One and the same sample provided the 11 T cell receptor beta chains below, sequenced in a study of blood T cell repertoires in COVID-19. Some clones are missing from TCRdb's copy, which holds only in-frame ones; the method was immunoSEQ multiplex PCR. The profile covers about 35,000 clones, with 83% appearing a single time and about 3.3% taken by the ten largest. The specimen sequenced was peripheral blood. The origin of the receptors is a man aged 45 to 65 with acute or convalescent COVID-19.

The sample holds a few counts of this clone. This sequence joins TRBV5-6 and TRBJ2-5, with D perhaps matching TRBD2 (5 bases). Per germline, CDR1 SGHDT and CDR2 YYEEEE. This CDR3 is 14 amino acids long. V lost 5 bases and J lost 4, with 15 bases in between. In DNA form, the CDR3 reads TGTGCCAGCAGGCCGGGCCCGGCGGGAGAGACCCAGTACTTC. This translates into CASRPGPAGETQYF. The complete variable domain, with remaining parts taken from reference TRBV5-6 and TRBJ2-5, reads DAGVTQSPTHLIKTRGQQVTLRCSPKSGHDTVSWYQQALGQGPQFIFQYYEEEERQRGNFPDRFSGHQFPNYSSELNVNALLLGDSALYLCASRPGPAGETQYFGPGTRLLVL.

The chain joins TRBV4-1 to TRBJ1-1, with TRBD1 as a possible D gene (5 bases). CDR3 length: 16 amino acids. The V and J ends lost 1 base and 5 bases respectively, with 17 bases between them. CDR1 is MGHRA, CDR2 YSYEKL, per germline. CDR3 nucleotides: TGCGCCAGCAGCCAAGGTTGGGGCAGGGAGGTGACTGAAGCTTTCTTT. Translated, it gives CASSQGWGREVTEAFF.

This clone was counted a single time. The CDR3 sequence: CASSQASGEETQYF. In DNA, the CDR3 is TGTGCCAGCAGCCAAGCGTCGGGGGAAGAGACCCAGTACTTC. The V call is TRBV3-1 (or the pseudogene TRBV3-2), the J call TRBJ2-5; weak D call: TRBD2 (6 bases). The germline CDR1 and CDR2 sequences are LGHDT and YNNKEL (reference sequence). The V end lost 1 base, the J end lost 3 bases, and 9 bases lay between the germline ends. The CDR3 is 14 amino acids.

The chain has TRBV3-1 (or the pseudogene TRBV3-2) and TRBJ1-3, with unresolved D. Per germline, CDR1 LGHDT and CDR2 YNNKEL (reference sequence). The V end was cut by 2 bases, the J end by 1 base, with 18 bases between. This CDR3 spans 18 amino acids. DNA for the CDR3: TGTGCCAGCAGCCAAATCGGTTGGGCGTCAATATCTGGAAACACCATATATTTT. It yields the protein CASSQIGWASISGNTIYF.

J is TRBJ1-2 and V is TRBV3-1 (or the pseudogene TRBV3-2); weak D call: TRBD1 (5 bases). CDR3 size: 12 residues. V was trimmed by 4 bases and J by 8 bases, leaving 11 bases between them. Germline CDR1 and CDR2: LGHDT and YNNKEL (reference sequence). CDR3 region: CASSLLTDGYTF. The CDR3 nucleotides read TGTGCCAGCAGCCTTCTGACAGACGGCTACACCTTC.

This clone was counted once. The J gene is TRBJ1-5, the V gene TRBV27, with D perhaps matching TRBD1 (6 bases). Trimming removed 5 bases at V and 15 bases at J, with 14 bases between. The CDR3 runs 11 residues. Germline CDR1 and CDR2: MNHEY and SMNVEV (reference sequence). The CDR3 bases are TGTGCCAGCAGTGGGGGGGCGGGATGGCATTTT. Translating gives CASSGGAGWHF.

For this clone: At one end the junction does not follow the germline gene, possibly because of a read error. V is TRBV2 and J is TRBJ2-1, with D unresolved. CDR3 size: 13 residues. Germline assignment: CDR1 SNHLY and CDR2 FYNNEI. The CDR3 loop is CASIRQIYNKQFF. In DNA form, the CDR3 reads TGTGCCAGCATAAGACAAATCTACAATAAGCAGTTCTTC.

The chain joins TRBV30 to TRBJ1-1; D uncertain. Germline V gives CDR1 GTSNPN, CDR2 SVGIG (reference sequence). V shed 2 bases and J shed 11 bases, with 18 bases lying between them. The length of the CDR3 is 13 residues. CDR3: CAWSPSVHLSAFF. The CDR3 DNA is TGTGCCTGGAGTCCCTCCGTCCACTTATCGGCTTTCTTT.

A few counts support this clone. The chain is built from TRBV7-2 and TRBJ1-2, with TRBD1 identical over 9 bases. Germline values: CDR1 SGHTA, CDR2 FQGNSA. Trimming took 5 bases from V and 4 from J; bases not matched to a gene: 11. The CDR3 contains 16 residues. CDR3 DNA sequence: TGTGCCAGCAGCCTGTATACAGGGGGCGACTTCTATGGCTACACCTTC. It specifies CASSLYTGGDFYGYTF.

J is TRBJ1-5 and V is TRBV5-6; D may be TRBD1 (5 bases). The V end lost 2 bases, the J end lost 2 bases, and 17 bases lay between the germline ends. Germline CDR1 reads SGHDT; CDR2 reads YYEEEE. The CDR3 runs 17 residues. Written as DNA, the CDR3 is TGTGCCAGCAGCTTTCGGCAGGGCGGGGCAGGCAATCAGCCCCAGCATTTT. It translates to CASSFRQGGAGNQPQHF.

The V and J genes are TRBV7-3 and TRBJ2-1; 8 bases fit TRBD2. In germline, CDR1 is SGHTA, CDR2 FQGTGA. This CDR3 comprises 16 residues. Trimming cost V 3 bases and J 7 bases; bases outside gene matches: 11. CDR3 nucleotides: TGTGCCAGCAGCTTGCAATCGGGGGGGACCGCGAATGAGCAGTTCTTC. Its translation: CASSLQSGGTANEQFF.